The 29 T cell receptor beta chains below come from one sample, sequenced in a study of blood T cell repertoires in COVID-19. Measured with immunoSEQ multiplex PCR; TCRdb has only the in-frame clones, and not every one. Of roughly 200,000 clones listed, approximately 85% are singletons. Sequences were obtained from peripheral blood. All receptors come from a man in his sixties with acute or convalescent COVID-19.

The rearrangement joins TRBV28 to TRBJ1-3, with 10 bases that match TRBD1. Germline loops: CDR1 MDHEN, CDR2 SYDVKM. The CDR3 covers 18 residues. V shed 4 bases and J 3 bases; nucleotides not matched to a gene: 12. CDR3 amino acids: CASSYTSTGQGYGNTIYF. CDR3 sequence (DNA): TGTGCCAGCAGTTACACATCAACGGGACAGGGGTATGGAAACACCATATATTTT.

The CDR3 coding sequence is TGTGCCAGCACCCTAGTTGGGGACAGCACCTACGAGCAGTACTTC. Translation gives CASTLVGDSTYEQYF. The rearrangement links TRBV6-5 to TRBJ2-7, with 7 nucleotides matching TRBD1. The CDR3 is 15 residues long. In germline, CDR1 is MNHEY, CDR2 SVGAGI. Trimming removed 7 bases from V and 2 bases from J; junction bases left unmatched: 11.

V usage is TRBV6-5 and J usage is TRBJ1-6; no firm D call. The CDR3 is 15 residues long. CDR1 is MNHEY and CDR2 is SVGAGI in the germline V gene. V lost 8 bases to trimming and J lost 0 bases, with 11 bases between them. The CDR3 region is CASRGPYSYNSPLHF. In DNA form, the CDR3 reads TGTGCCAGCCGGGGTCCGTACTCCTATAATTCACCCCTCCACTTT.

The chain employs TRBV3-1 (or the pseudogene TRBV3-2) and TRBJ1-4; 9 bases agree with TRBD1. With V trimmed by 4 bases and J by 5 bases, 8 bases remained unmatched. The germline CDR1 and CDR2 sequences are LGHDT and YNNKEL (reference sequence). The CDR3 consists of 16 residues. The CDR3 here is CASSPGYGTGNEKLFF. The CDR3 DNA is TGTGCCAGCAGCCCCGGATATGGGACAGGGAATGAAAAACTGTTTTTT.

The CDR3 here is CASSLGTGGLKNTGELFF. As DNA, the CDR3 is TGTGCCAGCAGCTTAGGGACAGGGGGCCTTAAGAACACCGGGGAGCTGTTTTTT. V and J are TRBV11-2 and TRBJ2-2, with 11 positions matching TRBD1. CDR1 and CDR2 (germline): SGHAT, FQNNGV. This CDR3 is built from 18 residues. J lost 1 base, V lost 1 base, and 5 bases had no gene match. Filled out from reference TRBV11-2 and TRBJ2-2, the complete variable domain reads EAGVAQSPRYKIIEKRQSVAFWCNPISGHATLYWYQQILGQGPKLLIQFQNNGVVDDSQLPKDRFSAERLKGVDSTLKIQPAKLEDSAVYLCASSLGTGGLKNTGELFFGEGSRLTVL.

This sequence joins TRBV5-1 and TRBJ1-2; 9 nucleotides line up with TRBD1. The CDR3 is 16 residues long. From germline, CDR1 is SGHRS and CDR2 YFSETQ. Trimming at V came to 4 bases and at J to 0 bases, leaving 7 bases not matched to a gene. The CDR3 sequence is CASSDQGTGSNYGYTF. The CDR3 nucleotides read TGCGCCAGCAGCGATCAAGGGACAGGGTCTAACTATGGCTACACCTTC.

The CDR3 DNA is TGTGCCAGCAGCCGCGGGGGAGGAGGTTCACCCCTCCACTTT. Residues: CASSRGGGGSPLHF. V and J are TRBV3-1 (or the pseudogene TRBV3-2) and TRBJ1-6; D perhaps matches TRBD1 (5 bases). Germline CDR1 reads LGHDT; CDR2 reads YNNKEL (reference sequence). V lost 4 bases and J lost 9, with 13 bases in between. The CDR3 is 14 amino acids.

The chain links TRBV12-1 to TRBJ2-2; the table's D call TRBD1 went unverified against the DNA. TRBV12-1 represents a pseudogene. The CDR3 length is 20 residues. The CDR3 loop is CASPLSNNETNPANTGELFF. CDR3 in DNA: TGTGCCAGCCCCCTCTCGAACAACGAAACGAACCCCGCGAACACCGGGGAGCTGTTTTTT.

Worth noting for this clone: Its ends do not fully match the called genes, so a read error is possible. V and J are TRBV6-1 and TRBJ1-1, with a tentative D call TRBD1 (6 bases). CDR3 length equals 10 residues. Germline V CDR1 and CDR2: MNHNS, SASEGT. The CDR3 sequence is CASSEAQGIF. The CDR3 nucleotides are TGTGCCAGCAGTGAGGCACAGGGAATCTTT.

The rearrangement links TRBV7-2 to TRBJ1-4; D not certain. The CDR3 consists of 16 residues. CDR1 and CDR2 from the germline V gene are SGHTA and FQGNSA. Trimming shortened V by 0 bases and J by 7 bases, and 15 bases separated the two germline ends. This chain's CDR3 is CASSLAALGVGEKLFF. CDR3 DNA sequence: TGTGCCAGCAGCTTAGCCGCACTCGGGGTTGGTGAAAAACTGTTTTTT.

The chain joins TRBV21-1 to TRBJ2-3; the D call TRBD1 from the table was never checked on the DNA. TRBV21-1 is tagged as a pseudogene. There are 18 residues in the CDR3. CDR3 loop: CASSKGSTGRVRTDTQYF. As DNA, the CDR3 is TGTGCCAGCAGCAAAGGATCCACGGGCAGGGTGAGAACAGATACGCAGTATTTT.

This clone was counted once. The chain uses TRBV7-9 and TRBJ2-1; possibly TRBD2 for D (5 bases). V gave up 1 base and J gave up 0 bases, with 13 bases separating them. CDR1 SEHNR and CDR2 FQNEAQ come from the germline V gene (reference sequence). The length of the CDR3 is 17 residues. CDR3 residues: CASSLGPVASSYNEQFF. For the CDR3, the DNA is TGTGCCAGCAGCTTAGGTCCGGTAGCGAGCTCCTACAATGAGCAGTTCTTC.

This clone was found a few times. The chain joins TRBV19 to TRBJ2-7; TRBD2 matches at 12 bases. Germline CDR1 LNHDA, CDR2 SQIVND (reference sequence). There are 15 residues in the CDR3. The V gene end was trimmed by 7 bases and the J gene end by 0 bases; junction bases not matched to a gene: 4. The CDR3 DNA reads TGTGCCAGTACCCTAGCGGGAGGGAGCTCCTACGAGCAGTACTTC. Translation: CASTLAGGSSYEQYF.

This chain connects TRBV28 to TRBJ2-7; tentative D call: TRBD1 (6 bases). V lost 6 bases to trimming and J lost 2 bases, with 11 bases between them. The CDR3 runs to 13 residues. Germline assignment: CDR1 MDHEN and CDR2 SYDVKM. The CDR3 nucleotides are TGTGCCAGCAGGGGGGACAACACCTACGAGCAGTACTTC. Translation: CASRGDNTYEQYF.

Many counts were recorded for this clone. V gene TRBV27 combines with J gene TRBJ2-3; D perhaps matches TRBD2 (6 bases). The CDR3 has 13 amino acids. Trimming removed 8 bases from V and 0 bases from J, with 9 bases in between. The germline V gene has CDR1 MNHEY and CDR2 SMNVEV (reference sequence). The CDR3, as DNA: TGTGCCAGCGGGAGGCATAGCACAGATACGCAGTATTTT. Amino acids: CASGRHSTDTQYF.

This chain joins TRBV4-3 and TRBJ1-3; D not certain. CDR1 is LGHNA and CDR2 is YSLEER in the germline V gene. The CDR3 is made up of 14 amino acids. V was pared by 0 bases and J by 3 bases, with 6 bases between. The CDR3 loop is CASSQDSLGNTIYF. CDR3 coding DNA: TGCGCCAGCAGCCAAGACTCACTTGGAAACACCATATATTTT.

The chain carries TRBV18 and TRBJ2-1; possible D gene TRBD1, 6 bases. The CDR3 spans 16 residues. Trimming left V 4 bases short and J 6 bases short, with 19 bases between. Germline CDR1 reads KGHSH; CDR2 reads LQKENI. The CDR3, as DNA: TGTGCCAGCTCACGTTACATCACGGGACACCTCAATGAGCAGTTCTTC. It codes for CASSRYITGHLNEQFF.

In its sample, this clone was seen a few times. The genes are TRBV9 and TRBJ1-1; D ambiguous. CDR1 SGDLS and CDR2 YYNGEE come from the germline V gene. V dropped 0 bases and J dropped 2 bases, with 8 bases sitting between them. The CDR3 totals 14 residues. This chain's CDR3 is CASSVDSINTEAFF. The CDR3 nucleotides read TGTGCCAGCAGCGTAGACAGCATTAACACTGAAGCTTTCTTT.

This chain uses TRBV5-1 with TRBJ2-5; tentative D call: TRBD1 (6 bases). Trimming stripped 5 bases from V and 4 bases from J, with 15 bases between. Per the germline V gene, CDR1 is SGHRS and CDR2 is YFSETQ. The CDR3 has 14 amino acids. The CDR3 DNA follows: TGCGCCAGCAGTCCGATAACAGGGATAGAGACCCAGTACTTC. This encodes CASSPITGIETQYF. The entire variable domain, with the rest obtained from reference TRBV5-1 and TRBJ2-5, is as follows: KAGVTQTPRYLIKTRGQQVTLSCSPISGHRSVSWYQQTPGQGLQFLFEYFSETQRNKGNFPGRFSGRQFSNSRSEMNVSTLELGDSALYLCASSPITGIETQYFGPGTRLLVL.

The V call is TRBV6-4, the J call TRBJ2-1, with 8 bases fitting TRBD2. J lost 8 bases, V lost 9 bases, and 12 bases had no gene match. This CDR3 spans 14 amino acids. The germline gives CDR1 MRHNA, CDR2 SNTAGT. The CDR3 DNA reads TGTGCCAGGGGGGATCGGGAGGGCCCGGATGAGCAGTTCTTC. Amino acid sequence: CARGDREGPDEQFF.

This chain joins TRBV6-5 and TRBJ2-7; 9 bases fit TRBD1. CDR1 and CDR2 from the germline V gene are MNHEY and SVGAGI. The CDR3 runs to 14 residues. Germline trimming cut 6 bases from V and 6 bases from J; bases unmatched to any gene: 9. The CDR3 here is CASRVGQGRSEQYF. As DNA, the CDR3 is TGTGCCAGCAGGGTGGGACAGGGTCGCAGCGAGCAGTACTTC.

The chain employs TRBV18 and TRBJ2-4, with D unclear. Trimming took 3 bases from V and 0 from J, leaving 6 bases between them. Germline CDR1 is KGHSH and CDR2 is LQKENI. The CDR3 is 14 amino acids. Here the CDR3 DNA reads TGTGCCAGCTCACCCCCCGTAGCCAAAAACATTCAGTACTTC. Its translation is CASSPPVAKNIQYF.

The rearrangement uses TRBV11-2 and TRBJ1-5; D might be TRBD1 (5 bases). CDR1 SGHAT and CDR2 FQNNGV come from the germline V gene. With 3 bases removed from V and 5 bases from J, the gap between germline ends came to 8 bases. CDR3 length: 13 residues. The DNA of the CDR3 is TGTGCCAGCAGCTTCAGGGTAGATCAGCCCCAGCATTTT. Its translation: CASSFRVDQPQHF.

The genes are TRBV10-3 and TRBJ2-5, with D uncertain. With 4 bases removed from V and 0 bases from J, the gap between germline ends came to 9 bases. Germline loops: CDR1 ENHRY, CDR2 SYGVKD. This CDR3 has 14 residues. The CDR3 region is CAISGHENQETQYF. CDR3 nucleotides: TGTGCCATCAGTGGGCATGAAAACCAAGAGACCCAGTACTTC.

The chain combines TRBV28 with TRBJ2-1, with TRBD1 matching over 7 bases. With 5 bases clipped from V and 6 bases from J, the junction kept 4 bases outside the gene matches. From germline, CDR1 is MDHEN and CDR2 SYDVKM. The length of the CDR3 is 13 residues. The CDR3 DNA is TGTGCCAGCAGTGAGGGACAGACCAATGAGCAGTTCTTC. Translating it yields CASSEGQTNEQFF.

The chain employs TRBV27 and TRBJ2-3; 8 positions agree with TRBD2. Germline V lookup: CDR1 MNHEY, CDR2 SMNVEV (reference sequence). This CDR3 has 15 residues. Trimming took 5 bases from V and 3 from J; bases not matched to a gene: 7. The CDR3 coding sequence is TGTGCCAGCAGTGCCGGGACTAGGAAAACAGATACGCAGTATTTT. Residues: CASSAGTRKTDTQYF.

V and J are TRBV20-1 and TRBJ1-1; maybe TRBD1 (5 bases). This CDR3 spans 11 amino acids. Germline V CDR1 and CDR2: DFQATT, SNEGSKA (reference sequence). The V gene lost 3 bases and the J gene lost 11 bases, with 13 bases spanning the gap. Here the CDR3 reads CSASQGLEAFF. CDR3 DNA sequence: TGCAGTGCTAGTCAGGGATTGGAGGCTTTCTTT.

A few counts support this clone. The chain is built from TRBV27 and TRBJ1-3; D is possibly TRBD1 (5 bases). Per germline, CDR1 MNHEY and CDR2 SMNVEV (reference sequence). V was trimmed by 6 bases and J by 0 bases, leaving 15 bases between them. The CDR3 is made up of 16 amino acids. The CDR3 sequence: CASSPGGTASGNTIYF. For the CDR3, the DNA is TGTGCCAGCAGCCCCGGAGGGACGGCCTCTGGAAACACCATATATTTT.

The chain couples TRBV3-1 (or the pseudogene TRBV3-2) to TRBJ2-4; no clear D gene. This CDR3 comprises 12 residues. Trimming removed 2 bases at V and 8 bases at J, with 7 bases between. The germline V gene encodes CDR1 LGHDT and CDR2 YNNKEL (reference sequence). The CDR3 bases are TGTGCCAGCAGCCAACGGTCGGACATTCAGTACTTC. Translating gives CASSQRSDIQYF.